The present T cell receptor (beta chain) was sequenced within a study of response to subunit inactivated influenza vaccine. Study findings and constraints: The authors offered the suggestion that each seasonal influenza vaccination recruits few new T cells.

This clonotype occurred a few times. The antigen is unknown. V lost 3 bases, J lost 1 base, and 7 bases stayed unmatched. This CDR3 is 16 amino acids long. Germline V CDR1 and CDR2: ENHRY, SYGVKD. TCRdb passed the RT-PCR reads through MiXCR, listing each CDR3 protein once. The table has some 500,000 distinct CDR3 sequences, 16% seen once. The sample consisted of CD4+ T cells sorted from PBMCs, taken less than 30 months after vaccination. This clonotype was obtained from a man between 50 and 75 years old who received an inactivated influenza vaccine. This chain joins TRBV10-3 and TRBJ2-3; 7 bases align to TRBD1. The CDR3 nucleotides read TGTGCCATCAGTGACCACAGGGGATTCGGCACAGATACGCAGTATTTT. Translated: CAISDHRGFGTDTQYF.